Detailed here is one T cell receptor (beta chain). V was clipped by 4 bases and J by 2 bases; unmatched bases: 6. The CDR3 covers 14 residues. Germline lookup yields CDR1 SQVTM and CDR2 ANQGSEA. The data belong to a study of blood T cell repertoires in COVID-19. Study-wide background: Samples came from the United States, Italy and Spain, spanning acute and convalescent COVID-19.

Clones were read by immunoSEQ multiplex PCR, and TCRdb kept only the in-frame ones, dropping some. The sample gives hundreds of thousands of clones, approximately 83% of which show up once; over 2% is in the top ten. The specimen sequenced was peripheral blood. The rearrangement links TRBV29-1 to TRBJ2-3; 7 bases agree with TRBD1. This TCR came from a woman younger than 45 who had recovered from COVID-19. CDR3 region: CSVVPQGYTDTQYF. CDR3 nucleotides: TGCAGCGTTGTTCCACAGGGGTACACAGATACGCAGTATTTT.